The 15 T cell receptor beta chains below come from one sample, sequenced in a study of T-cell reconstitution after alpha-beta-depleted transplantation in children. As it was prepared, the TCRbeta library received unique molecular identifiers. TCRdb reprocessed the PCR reads with MiXCR, giving one entry per CDR3 protein. There are hundreds of thousands of distinct CDR3 sequences in the sample; 10% occur only once, and roughly 7.1% lies in the top ten. The sample was PBMCs, taken before TCRalphabeta/CD19-depleted stem cell transplant. The receptors originated from a boy younger than two with acute myeloid leukemia, due to receive a stem cell transplant.

This clonotype has at least ten counts. The V call is TRBV7-2, the J call TRBJ2-7; D gene uncertain. Trimming took 7 bases from V and 1 from J, leaving 14 bases between them. CDR1 is SGHTA, CDR2 FQGNSA, per germline. The CDR3 spans 14 residues. CDR3 protein: CASTSRALSYEQYF. The CDR3 DNA follows: TGTGCCAGCACTTCCCGGGCATTATCCTACGAGCAGTACTTC.

There are many counts of this clonotype. This chain uses TRBV5-5 with TRBJ1-1, with D unresolved. This CDR3 has 14 amino acids. Germline V CDR1 and CDR2: SGHKS, YYEKEE (reference sequence). V lost 2 bases, J lost 2 bases, and 10 bases lay in between. CDR3 nucleotides: TGTGCCAGCAGCTTTTCGGTAGTTAACACTGAAGCTTTCTTT. Its protein product is CASSFSVVNTEAFF.

This clonotype came up many times. V is TRBV11-3 and J is TRBJ2-5; TRBD1 is a possible D gene (5 bases). This CDR3 spans 14 amino acids. V was pared by 2 bases and J by 3 bases, with 10 bases between. Germline V CDR1 and CDR2: SGHNT, YENEEA. The CDR3 is CASSLQGNKETQYF. In DNA form, the CDR3 reads TGTGCCAGCAGCTTACAGGGCAACAAAGAGACCCAGTACTTC.

This clonotype appeared many times. The chain uses TRBV7-2 and TRBJ2-2, with a tentative D call TRBD1 (6 bases). The CDR3 extends over 15 amino acids. V lost 2 bases to trimming and J lost 0 bases, with 7 bases between them. From germline, CDR1 is SGHTA and CDR2 FQGNSA. CDR3 nucleotide sequence: TGTGCCAGCAGCTTAAACAGGGCGAACACCGGGGAGCTGTTTTTT. Its translation is CASSLNRANTGELFF. The whole variable domain, filled in from reference TRBV7-2 and TRBJ2-2, reads GAGVSQSPSNKVTEKGKDVELRCDPISGHTALYWYRQSLGQGLEFLIYFQGNSAPDKSGLPSDRFSAERTGGSVSTLTIQRTQQEDSAVYLCASSLNRANTGELFFGEGSRLTVL.

This clonotype was seen repeatedly, ten times or more. This chain links TRBV20-1 with TRBJ2-3; 12 bases are a match to TRBD2. The J segment lost 1 base and the V segment lost 3 bases, leaving 2 bases of the junction unmatched. There are 15 residues in the CDR3. Germline assignment: CDR1 DFQATT and CDR2 SNEGSKA (reference sequence). DNA for the CDR3: TGCAGTGCTAGGTCTAGCGGGGGGGGCACAGATACGCAGTATTTT. Its protein product is CSARSSGGGTDTQYF.

This clonotype was counted at least ten times. J is TRBJ2-4 and V is TRBV5-6; tentatively, D is TRBD2 (5 bases). The V gene lost 1 base and the J gene lost 8 bases, with 16 bases spanning the gap. Germline lookup yields CDR1 SGHDT and CDR2 YYEEEE. This CDR3 comprises 15 residues. DNA for the CDR3: TGTGCCAGCAGCTTGAAGTGGGAGTCGATACACATTCAGTACTTC. It translates to CASSLKWESIHIQYF.

This clonotype has ten or more counts. The chain links TRBV4-3 to TRBJ2-1; D is undetermined. The germline CDR1 and CDR2 sequences are LGHNA and YSLEER. V was trimmed by 0 bases and J by 6 bases, leaving 9 bases between them. This CDR3 contains 14 residues. CDR3 amino acids: CASSQDPEGNEQFF. CDR3 DNA: TGCGCCAGCAGCCAAGATCCGGAAGGCAATGAGCAGTTCTTC.

This clonotype showed up many times. The chain has TRBV7-2 and TRBJ2-5, with 9 bases that match TRBD1. CDR3 length: 12 amino acids. The germline V gene encodes CDR1 SGHTA and CDR2 FQGNSA. The J segment lost 5 bases and the V segment lost 6 bases, leaving 1 base of the junction unmatched. The CDR3 DNA follows: TGTGCCAGCAGACAGGGGGCGGAGACCCAGTACTTC. It yields the protein CASRQGAETQYF.

The chain carries TRBV5-1 and TRBJ2-7; 9 nucleotides agree with TRBD1. Trimming took 4 bases from V and 5 from J; bases not matched to a gene: 7. Germline-derived CDR1 and CDR2 are SGHRS and YFSETQ. The CDR3 covers 14 residues. For the CDR3, the DNA is TGCGCCAGCAGCGCCGGGACAGGGTCCAACGAGCAGTACTTC. This translates into CASSAGTGSNEQYF.

The sample holds many counts of this clonotype. This chain uses TRBV10-3 with TRBJ2-7; either TRBD1 or TRBD2 may supply D (5 bases each). Germline CDR1 reads ENHRY; CDR2 reads SYGVKD. The CDR3 length is 14 residues. The V gene lost 4 bases and the J gene lost 2 bases, with 12 bases spanning the gap. CDR3 bases: TGTGCCATCAGTGCCGGGGACGGTCCCTACGAGCAGTACTTC. The encoded protein is CAISAGDGPYEQYF.

The table lists this clonotype with a few counts. The chain uses TRBV15 and TRBJ1-4, with a weak D call TRBD1 (5 bases). Germline CDR1 is LNHNV and CDR2 is YYDKDF (reference sequence). CDR3 length: 16 amino acids. V lost 0 bases to trimming and J lost 8 bases, with 16 bases between them. The CDR3 here is CATSRDLVGGWEKLFF. In DNA form, the CDR3 reads TGTGCCACCAGCAGAGATCTCGTGGGGGGATGGGAAAAACTGTTTTTT.

This clonotype was recorded many times. The chain uses TRBV5-1 and TRBJ2-3, with a possible D match to TRBD1 (5 bases). The CDR3 contains 13 residues. The germline V gene has CDR1 SGHRS and CDR2 YFSETQ. V gave up 4 bases and J gave up 4 bases, with 10 bases separating them. CDR3 nucleotides: TGCGCCAGCAGCCATGACAGAGCAGATACGCAGTATTTT. Encoded protein: CASSHDRADTQYF.

This clonotype was recorded at least ten times. CDR3 residues: CASSLIGSSYNSPLHF. The CDR3 DNA is TGCGCCAGCAGCTTGATAGGGAGCTCCTATAATTCACCCCTCCACTTT. The gene calls are TRBV5-1 and TRBJ1-6; no definite D call. V was clipped by 1 base and J by 0 bases, with 8 bases between them. CDR1 and CDR2 from the germline V gene are SGHRS and YFSETQ. The CDR3 spans 16 residues.

This clonotype was detected ten times or more. The gene calls are TRBV7-9 and TRBJ1-6, with TRBD1 matching over 8 bases. V was pared by 1 base and J by 6 bases, with 2 bases of the junction left unmatched. Germline CDR1 reads SEHNR; CDR2 reads FQNEAQ (reference sequence). The CDR3 covers 15 residues. In nucleotides, the CDR3 is TGTGCCAGCAGCTTAGGACAGGGGCCTAATTCACCCCTCCACTTT. Its protein product is CASSLGQGPNSPLHF. Complete variable domain (other parts from reference TRBV7-9 and TRBJ1-6): DTGVSQNPRHKITKRGQNVTFRCDPISEHNRLYWYRQTLGQGPEFLTYFQNEAQLEKSRLLSDRFSAERPKGSFSTLEIQRTEQGDSAMYLCASSLGQGPNSPLHFGNGTRLTVT.

The chain uses TRBV7-2 and TRBJ2-2; no reliable D call. This CDR3 has 14 amino acids. CDR1 and CDR2 from the germline V gene are SGHTA and FQGNSA. V was trimmed by 4 bases and J by 5 bases, leaving 11 bases between them. The CDR3 DNA sequence: TGTGCCAGCAGCTCAGCTGTAGGGACCGGGGAGCTGTTTTTT. It specifies CASSSAVGTGELFF.